The rows below give T cell receptor beta chains drawn from one sample of a study of post-analysis software for immune sequencing data. From the PCR reads, TCRdb called clonotypes with MiXCR, one entry per CDR3 protein. The sample carries roughly 800,000 distinct CDR3 sequences, 30% recorded once. Sequencing was done on a sample of blood. These TCRs come from a girl aged 10 to 17 with multiple sclerosis. The CDR3 runs from the conserved cysteine through the conserved F or W. A D gene is named only where the DNA matches it firmly. Part of the rows lack a size; the others show once, few, many or a class for expanded clones.

v_call: TRBV28
d_call: .
clone_size: .
j_call: TRBJ2-3
cdr3_nt: TGTGCCAGCCAACCACGAGGTAGAAGCACAGATGCGCAGTATTTT
cdr3_aa: CASQPRGRSTDAQYF

v_call: TRBV7-9
d_call: TRBD2
clone_size: few
j_call: TRBJ2-3
cdr3_nt: TGTGCCACCGAGCGGGGGATCACCACAGATACGCAGTATTTT
cdr3_aa: CATERGITTDTQYF

v_call: TRBV20-1
d_call: .
clone_size: once
j_call: TRBJ1-1
cdr3_nt: TGCAGTGCTCAACCGACGGCACTGAACACTGAAGCTTTCTTT
cdr3_aa: CSAQPTALNTEAFF

v_call: TRBV11-2
d_call: .
clone_size: .
j_call: TRBJ2-7
cdr3_nt: TGTGCCAGCACGTTGGGGGCCTACGAGCAGTACTTC
cdr3_aa: CASTLGAYEQYF

v_call: TRBV6-1
d_call: TRBD1
clone_size: .
j_call: TRBJ1-1
cdr3_nt: TGTGCCAGCATCCCAGGGGGCGGGAGGCCTGAAGCTTTCTTT
cdr3_aa: CASIPGGGRPEAFF

v_call: TRBV20-1
d_call: TRBD2
clone_size: many
j_call: TRBJ2-5
cdr3_nt: TGCAGTGCTAGACTAGCGGGAGGCTTAGAGACCCAGTACTTC
cdr3_aa: CSARLAGGLETQYF

v_call: TRBV4-1
d_call: .
clone_size: .
j_call: TRBJ2-3
cdr3_nt: TGCGCCAGCAGCCAAGATTATTCAGATACGCAGTATTTT
cdr3_aa: CASSQDYSDTQYF

v_call: TRBV3-1
d_call: .
clone_size: few
j_call: TRBJ1-6
cdr3_nt: TGTGCCAGCAGCCGTGCGCCGGGGGCCGAAAATTCACCCCTCCACTTT
cdr3_aa: CASSRAPGAENSPLHF

v_call: TRBV11-2
d_call: .
clone_size: .
j_call: TRBJ2-5
cdr3_nt: TGTGCCAGCAGCCCGACGCCCCAGGGGAGAGAGACCCAGTACTTC
cdr3_aa: CASSPTPQGRETQYF

v_call: TRBV11-2
d_call: TRBD1
clone_size: once
j_call: TRBJ1-4
cdr3_nt: TGTGCCAGCAGCTTAGATCCCAGACAGGGGGCGGAAAAACTGTTTTTT
cdr3_aa: CASSLDPRQGAEKLFF

v_call: TRBV7-9
d_call: TRBD1
clone_size: few
j_call: TRBJ1-5
cdr3_nt: TGTGCCAGCAGCTTAGAGACAGGGTATAGCAATCAGCCCCAGCATTTT
cdr3_aa: CASSLETGYSNQPQHF

v_call: TRBV12-3/TRBV12-4
d_call: .
clone_size: .
j_call: TRBJ2-1
cdr3_nt: TGTGCCAGCAGTTTGATAGAGTTGGGGCGCGCCCCAAAAAACAATGAGCAGTTCTTC
cdr3_aa: CASSLIELGRAPKNNEQFF

v_call: TRBV3-1
d_call: .
clone_size: few
j_call: TRBJ1-5
cdr3_nt: TGTGCCAGCAGCCAGGGGATCATGAATCAGCCCCAGCATTTT
cdr3_aa: CASSQGIMNQPQHF

v_call: TRBV7-9
d_call: .
clone_size: .
j_call: TRBJ1-2
cdr3_nt: TGTGCCAGCAGCCACCTTTTGGCACTGGGGGCTAACTATGGCTACACCTTC
cdr3_aa: CASSHLLALGANYGYTF

v_call: TRBV5-1
d_call: TRBD2
clone_size: many
j_call: TRBJ2-5
cdr3_nt: TGCGCCAGCAGCTTGGCTAGCGGTGCCCGGGGAGAGACCCAGTACTTC
cdr3_aa: CASSLASGARGETQYF

v_call: TRBV15
d_call: .
clone_size: .
j_call: TRBJ1-1
cdr3_nt: TGTGCCACCAGGGACCGACCACACACCAGGGAAGCTTTCTTT
cdr3_aa: CATRDRPHTREAFF

v_call: TRBV7-9
d_call: .
clone_size: .
j_call: TRBJ2-1
cdr3_nt: TGTGCCAGCAGCCGACCTGGGGGCCCGGCGGATGAGCAGTTCTTC
cdr3_aa: CASSRPGGPADEQFF

v_call: TRBV27
d_call: TRBD1
clone_size: .
j_call: TRBJ2-7
cdr3_nt: TGTGCCAGCAGTTTGGGCGACAGGGGAAGGAACGAGCAGTACTTC
cdr3_aa: CASSLGDRGRNEQYF

v_call: TRBV7-8
d_call: TRBD1
clone_size: .
j_call: TRBJ1-1
cdr3_nt: TGTGCCAGCAGCCGAAGGGGGCTACGGGTGAACACTGAAGCTTTCTTT
cdr3_aa: CASSRRGLRVNTEAFF

v_call: TRBV12-3/TRBV12-4
d_call: TRBD2
clone_size: .
j_call: TRBJ2-4
cdr3_nt: TGTGCCAGCTGGGAGCGGGGGGGGGACATTCAGTACTTC
cdr3_aa: CASWERGGDIQYF

v_call: TRBV7-2
d_call: .
clone_size: many
j_call: TRBJ2-5
cdr3_nt: TGTGCCAGCAGCCTCAACTCGGGGGGCGCAGAGACCCAGTACTTC
cdr3_aa: CASSLNSGGAETQYF

v_call: TRBV11-2
d_call: TRBD1
clone_size: .
j_call: TRBJ2-7
cdr3_nt: TGTGCCAGCAGACCTCCGGGACAGGGGTGGGAGCAGTACTTC
cdr3_aa: CASRPPGQGWEQYF

v_call: TRBV29-1
d_call: .
clone_size: many
j_call: TRBJ1-2
cdr3_nt: TGCAGACCCCGAGACTATGGCTACACCTTC
cdr3_aa: CRPRDYGYTF

v_call: TRBV20-1
d_call: .
clone_size: .
j_call: TRBJ1-1
cdr3_nt: TGCAGTGCTAGAGATCCGGAGAGCCACTTGGCCACTGAAGCTTTCTTT
cdr3_aa: CSARDPESHLATEAFF

v_call: TRBV29-1
d_call: .
clone_size: few
j_call: TRBJ1-3
cdr3_nt: TGCAGCGTTGGACCAAGCTCTGGAAACACCATATATTTT
cdr3_aa: CSVGPSSGNTIYF

v_call: TRBV5-1
d_call: .
clone_size: .
j_call: TRBJ2-6
cdr3_nt: TGCGCCAGCAGGTCTGAGTTCCCCGGGGCCAACGTCCTGACTTTC
cdr3_aa: CASRSEFPGANVLTF

v_call: TRBV27
d_call: TRBD2
clone_size: few
j_call: TRBJ2-1
cdr3_nt: TGTGCCAGCCGACGTGGGGTAGCGGGGAAGAGCTCCTACAATGAGCAGTTCTTC
cdr3_aa: CASRRGVAGKSSYNEQFF

v_call: TRBV12-3/TRBV12-4
d_call: TRBD2
clone_size: .
j_call: TRBJ2-2
cdr3_nt: TGTGCCAGCAGACGGACTAGCGGGGGACCGACCGGGGAGCTGTTTTTT
cdr3_aa: CASRRTSGGPTGELFF

v_call: TRBV4-2
d_call: TRBD2
clone_size: .
j_call: TRBJ2-2
cdr3_nt: TGTGCCAGCAGCCAACCTCTAGCGGGGGGGTCCGGGGAGCTGTTTTTT
cdr3_aa: CASSQPLAGGSGELFF

v_call: TRBV20-1
d_call: TRBD1
clone_size: once
j_call: TRBJ2-5
cdr3_nt: TGCAGTGCTAGGCCCCGACAGGGAACCTCAGAGACCCAGTACTTC
cdr3_aa: CSARPRQGTSETQYF

v_call: TRBV20-1
d_call: .
clone_size: few
j_call: TRBJ2-1
cdr3_nt: TGCAGTGCTAGACGGACAACTTTCAGCCGCTACAATGAGCAGTTCTTC
cdr3_aa: CSARRTTFSRYNEQFF